The text below deals with one T cell receptor (beta chain). Its antigen is undetermined. TCRdb used MiXCR to call clones anew from the PCR reads. The sample carries tens of thousands of clones, roughly a fifth recorded once. CDR1 and CDR2 from the germline V gene are SGHVS and FNYEAQ. CDR3 size: 14 residues. V lost 4 bases to trimming and J lost 4 bases, with 11 bases between them. All patients were treatment-naive before thyroid surgery. The sample belongs to a study of metastatic and nonmetastatic thyroid tumors. Overall study: Patients with malignant and benign thyroid disease provided blood and tumor or nodule tissue, whose repertoires were compared.

Whole-study findings and limits: Compared with benign nodules, malignant thyroid tumors were reported to have significantly higher TCR beta diversity in both blood and tumor.

This receptor was taken from a female donor with papillary thyroid cancer or a benign thyroid nodule (not recorded which). Some clones in this sample may be carry-over from other donors' samples. The rearrangement links TRBV7-6 to TRBJ1-5; perhaps TRBD1 as D (5 bases). The sequenced sample consisted of blood. Here the CDR3 DNA reads TGTGCCAGCAGCTCCCACGAGGGGAATCAGCCCCAGCATTTT. It yields the protein CASSSHEGNQPQHF.